This TCR beta chain emerged from a study of radiotherapy plus CTLA-4 blockade in lung cancer. Study at large: In roughly 19% of patients, objective responses were seen; about 30% had disease control.

The length of the CDR3 is 14 residues. Germline V gene lookup returns CDR1 SNHLY and CDR2 FYNNEI. General study points: After radiotherapy and ipilimumab, tumor-derived clones expanded in peripheral blood. The authors reported that early blood T cell clone dynamics, with interferon-beta, best predicted response.

Produced via immunoSEQ multiplex PCR; TCRdb's table is partial and in-frame only. Here the sample spans 40,000 to 60,000 clones, roughly 80% being singletons. Those with chemo-refractory metastatic non-small-cell lung cancer were treated with focal radiation combined with CTLA-4 blockade using ipilimumab. A word on this clone: What it binds is unknown.

The sequenced sample was peripheral blood, obtained from a patient treated with radiotherapy plus ipilimumab. The TCR was taken from a human donor with non-small cell lung cancer who had stable disease on radiotherapy plus ipilimumab. This chain joins TRBV2 and TRBJ2-5; 9 bases match TRBD1. The J call may be incorrect, as the DNA end agrees better with TRBJ2-7. The CDR3 is CASSPGTGIHEQYF. The DNA of the CDR3 is TGTGCCAGCAGTCCCGGGACAGGGATCCACGAGCAGTACTTC.